The 10 T cell receptor beta chains given below trace back to one sample, sequenced in a study of vaccination effects on CD4 cells after COVID-19. Produced via immunoSEQ multiplex PCR; TCRdb's table is partial and in-frame only. The sample holds about 69,000 clones; over 70% are singletons and the top ten take roughly 1.5%. Which antigens these TCRs recognize remains unknown. CD4+ T cells specific for antigen were expanded with viral peptide pools by the ViraFEST assay before sequencing. At the end of about ten days of culture, CD4+ T cells were isolated. Two doses of either BNT162b2 or mRNA-1273 were given to each participant. The sample consisted of CD4+ T cells from PBMCs cultured with HCoV-229E spike peptides, taken after COVID-19 vaccination. The receptor set was obtained from a human donor who received a COVID-19 vaccine.

This clone showed up just a few times. The gene calls are TRBV7-8 and TRBJ2-2, with D maybe TRBD1 (6 bases). This CDR3 has 17 residues. CDR1 is SGHVS, CDR2 FQNEAQ, per germline. V dropped 2 bases and J dropped 6 bases, with 19 bases sitting between them. CDR3 sequence: CASSLSGLLGASGELFF. In nucleotides, the CDR3 is TGTGCCAGCAGCTTATCTGGGTTGTTGGGGGCGTCCGGGGAGCTGTTTTTT. Combining the CDR3 with reference TRBV7-8 and TRBJ2-2 gives the whole variable domain GAGVSQSPRYKVAKRGQDVALRCDPISGHVSLFWYQQALGQGPEFLTYFQNEAQLDKSGLPSDRFFAERPEGSVSTLKIQRTQQEDSAVYLCASSLSGLLGASGELFFGEGSRLTVL.

This clone was counted between two and nine times. The J gene is TRBJ1-2, the V gene TRBV20-1; D is unresolved. Germline V lookup: CDR1 DFQATT, CDR2 SNEGSKA (reference sequence). V lost 3 bases and J 4 bases, leaving 9 bases between the germline ends. The length of the CDR3 is 12 residues. The CDR3 loop is CSASGYLYGYTF. The CDR3 DNA is TGCAGTGCTAGTGGTTACCTCTATGGCTACACCTTC.

The chain uses TRBV3-1 (or the pseudogene TRBV3-2) and TRBJ2-7, with 13 bases identical to TRBD2. J gave up 2 bases and V 1 base, and 14 bases lay outside the gene matches. The CDR3 runs 20 residues. The germline V gene has CDR1 LGHDT and CDR2 YNNKEL (reference sequence). CDR3 nucleotide sequence: TGTGCCAGCAGCCAAGCGCCCCTCCCGGGACTAGCGGGGAGTCCCTACGAGCAGTACGTC. Protein sequence: CASSQAPLPGLAGSPYEQYV.

The chain is built from TRBV4-3 and TRBJ2-7, with TRBD1 identical over 7 bases. The germline V gene has CDR1 LGHNA and CDR2 YSLEER. The CDR3 contains 14 residues. The J segment lost 1 base and the V segment lost 4 bases, leaving 4 bases of the junction unmatched. The DNA of the CDR3 is TGCGCCAGCAGCCCTGACAGGGAGTCCTACGAGCAGTACGTC. Its translation is CASSPDRESYEQYV.

This sequence joins TRBV5-8 and TRBJ1-1; perhaps TRBD1 as D (6 bases). This CDR3 contains 17 residues. CDR1 and CDR2 from the germline V gene are SGHTS and YDEGEE. Trimming shortened V by 7 bases and J by 3 bases, and 25 bases separated the two germline ends. DNA for the CDR3: TGTGCCAGCCCTAAAGCCCTGGGGGCGCAGAGGGACACTGAAGCTTTCTTT. It codes for CASPKALGAQRDTEAFF.

V and J are TRBV6-1 and TRBJ1-4, with no clear D. V was clipped by 4 bases and J by 4 bases, with 22 bases between them. CDR1 is MNHNS, CDR2 SASEGT, per germline. CDR3 size: 18 residues. The CDR3 loop reads CASSGPSPGEGFNEKLFF. The CDR3 DNA reads TGTGCCAGCAGTGGCCCGAGTCCGGGCGAAGGGTTTAATGAAAAACTGTTTTTT.

The chain couples TRBV7-2 to TRBJ2-1; D is possibly TRBD1 (5 bases). Per germline, CDR1 SGHTA and CDR2 FQGNSA. Trimming removed 5 bases from V and 4 bases from J, with 12 bases in between. The CDR3 contains 14 residues. The CDR3 sequence is CASSARTGYNEQFF. CDR3 coding DNA: TGTGCCAGCAGCGCCCGAACAGGTTACAATGAGCAGTTCTTC.

The rearrangement links TRBV7-2 to TRBJ2-1; 7 nucleotides line up with TRBD2. The CDR3 loop spans 14 amino acids. Germline assignment: CDR1 SGHTA and CDR2 FQGNSA. After removal of 6 bases from V and 7 bases from J, the junction contained 9 bases not matched to a gene. CDR3 in DNA: TGTGCCAGCAGGGGAAGAAGCGGGGCTAATGAGCAGTTCTTC. Its protein product is CASRGRSGANEQFF.

CDR3 loop: CASSLAGGRGETQYF. Here the CDR3 DNA reads TGTGCCAGCAGCTTGGCGGGGGGCCGGGGGGAGACCCAGTACTTC. The genes are TRBV5-4 and TRBJ2-5; D is possibly TRBD2 (7 bases). Germline V gene sequence: CDR1 SGHNT, CDR2 YYREEE (reference sequence). The CDR3 covers 15 residues. Trimming cost V 0 bases and J 5 bases, with 14 bases left between them.

The CDR3 loop reads CASMDSLNQPQHF. Written as DNA, the CDR3 is TGTGCCAGCATGGACAGCCTCAATCAGCCCCAGCATTTT. The chain has TRBV6-5 and TRBJ1-5; D is possibly TRBD1 (6 bases). Trimming took off 7 bases at V and 3 bases at J, with 10 bases between the two ends. The CDR3 has 13 amino acids. Per the germline V gene, CDR1 is MNHEY and CDR2 is SVGAGI.